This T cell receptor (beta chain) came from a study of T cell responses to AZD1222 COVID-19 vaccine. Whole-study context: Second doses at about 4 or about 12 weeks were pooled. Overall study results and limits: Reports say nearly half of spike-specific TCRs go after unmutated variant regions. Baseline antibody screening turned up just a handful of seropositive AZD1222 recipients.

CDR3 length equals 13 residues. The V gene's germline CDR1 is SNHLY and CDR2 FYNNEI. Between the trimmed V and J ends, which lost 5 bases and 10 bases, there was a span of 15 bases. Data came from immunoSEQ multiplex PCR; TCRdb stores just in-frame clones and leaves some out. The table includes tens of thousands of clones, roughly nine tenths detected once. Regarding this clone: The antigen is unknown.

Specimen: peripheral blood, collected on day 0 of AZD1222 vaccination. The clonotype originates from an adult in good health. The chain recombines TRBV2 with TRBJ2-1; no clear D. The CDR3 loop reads CASSPLLIGEQFF. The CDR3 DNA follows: TGTGCCAGCAGTCCACTACTGATCGGGGAGCAGTTCTTC. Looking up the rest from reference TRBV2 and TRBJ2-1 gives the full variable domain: EPEVTQTPSHQVTQMGQEVILRCVPISNHLYFYWYRQILGQKVEFLVSFYNNEISEKSEIFDDQFSVERPDGSNFTLKIRSTKLEDSAMYFCASSPLLIGEQFFGPGTRLTVL.